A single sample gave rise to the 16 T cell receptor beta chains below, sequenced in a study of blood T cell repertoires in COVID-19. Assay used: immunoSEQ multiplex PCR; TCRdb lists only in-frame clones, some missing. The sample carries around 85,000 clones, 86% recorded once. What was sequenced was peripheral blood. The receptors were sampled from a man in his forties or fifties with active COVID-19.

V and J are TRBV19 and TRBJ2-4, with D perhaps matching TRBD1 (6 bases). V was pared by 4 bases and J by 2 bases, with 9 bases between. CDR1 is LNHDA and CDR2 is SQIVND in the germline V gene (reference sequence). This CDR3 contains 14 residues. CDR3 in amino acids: CASSTQGSKNIQYF. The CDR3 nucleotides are TGTGCCAGTAGTACTCAGGGGTCCAAAAACATTCAGTACTTC.

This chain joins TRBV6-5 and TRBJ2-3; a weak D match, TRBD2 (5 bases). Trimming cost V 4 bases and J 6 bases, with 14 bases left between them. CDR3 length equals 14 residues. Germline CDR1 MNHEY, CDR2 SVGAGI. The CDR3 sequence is CASSLRASKDTQYF. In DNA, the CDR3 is TGTGCCAGCAGTTTGAGGGCTAGCAAGGATACGCAGTATTTT.

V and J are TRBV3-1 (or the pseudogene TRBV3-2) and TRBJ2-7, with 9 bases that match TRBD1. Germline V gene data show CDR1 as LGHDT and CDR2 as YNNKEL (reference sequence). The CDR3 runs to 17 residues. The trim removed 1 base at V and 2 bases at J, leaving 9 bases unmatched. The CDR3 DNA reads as TGTGCCAGCAGCCAAGTCAAAGGGGACAGGGATCCCTACGAGCAGTACTTC. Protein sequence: CASSQVKGDRDPYEQYF.

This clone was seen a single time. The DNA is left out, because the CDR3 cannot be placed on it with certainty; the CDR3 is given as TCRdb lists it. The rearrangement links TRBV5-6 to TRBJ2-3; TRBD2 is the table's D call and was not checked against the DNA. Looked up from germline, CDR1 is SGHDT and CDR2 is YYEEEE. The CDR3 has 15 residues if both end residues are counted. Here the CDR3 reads CASSFGSGTTDTQYF.

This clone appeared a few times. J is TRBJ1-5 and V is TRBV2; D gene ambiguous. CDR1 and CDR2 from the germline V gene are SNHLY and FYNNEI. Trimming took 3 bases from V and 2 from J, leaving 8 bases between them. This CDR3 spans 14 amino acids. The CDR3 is CASSEARGNQPQHF. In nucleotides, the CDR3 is TGTGCCAGCAGTGAGGCCCGGGGCAATCAGCCCCAGCATTTT. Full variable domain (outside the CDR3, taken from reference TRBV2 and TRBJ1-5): EPEVTQTPSHQVTQMGQEVILRCVPISNHLYFYWYRQILGQKVEFLVSFYNNEISEKSEIFDDQFSVERPDGSNFTLKIRSTKLEDSAMYFCASSEARGNQPQHFGDGTRLSIL.

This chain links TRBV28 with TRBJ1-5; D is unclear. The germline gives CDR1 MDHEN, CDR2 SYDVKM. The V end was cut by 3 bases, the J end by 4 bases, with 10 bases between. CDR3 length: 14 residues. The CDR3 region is CASSFAGVNQPQHF. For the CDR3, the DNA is TGTGCCAGCAGTTTTGCCGGAGTAAATCAGCCCCAGCATTTT.

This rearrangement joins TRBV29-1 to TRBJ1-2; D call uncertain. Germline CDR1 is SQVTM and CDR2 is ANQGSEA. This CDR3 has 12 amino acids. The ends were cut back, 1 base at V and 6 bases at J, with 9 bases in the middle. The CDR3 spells CSVEVRGNGYTF. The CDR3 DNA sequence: TGCAGCGTTGAAGTCCGAGGGAATGGCTACACCTTC. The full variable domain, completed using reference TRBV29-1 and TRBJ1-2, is SAVISQKPSRDICQRGTSLTIQCQVDSQVTMMFWYRQQPGQSLTLIATANQGSEATYESGFVIDKFPISRPNLTFSTLTVSNMSPEDSSIYLCSVEVRGNGYTFGSGTRLTVV.

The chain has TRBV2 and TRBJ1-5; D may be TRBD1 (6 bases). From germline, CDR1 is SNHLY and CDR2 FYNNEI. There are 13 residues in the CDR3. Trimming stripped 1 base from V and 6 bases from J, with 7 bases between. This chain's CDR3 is CASSEVGGQPQHF. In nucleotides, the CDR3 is TGTGCCAGCAGTGAAGTAGGGGGTCAGCCCCAGCATTTT.

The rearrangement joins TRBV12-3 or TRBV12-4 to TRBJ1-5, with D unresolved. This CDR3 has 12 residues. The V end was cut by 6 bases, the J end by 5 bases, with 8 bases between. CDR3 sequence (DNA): TGTGCCAGCAGCCCTCCTCATCAGCCCCAGCATTTT. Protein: CASSPPHQPQHF.

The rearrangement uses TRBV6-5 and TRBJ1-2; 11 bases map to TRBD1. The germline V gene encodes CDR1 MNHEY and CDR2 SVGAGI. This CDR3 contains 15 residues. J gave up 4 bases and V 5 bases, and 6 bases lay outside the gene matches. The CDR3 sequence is CASSPGTGGGYGYTF. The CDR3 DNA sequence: TGTGCCAGCAGTCCCGGGACAGGGGGAGGCTATGGCTACACCTTC.

Here the CDR3 reads CASSQRTSGGARHEQFF. CDR3 bases: TGTGCCAGCAGCCAACGGACTAGCGGGGGGGCTAGACATGAGCAGTTCTTC. The chain employs TRBV14 and TRBJ2-1; 15 bases fit TRBD2. Trimming took 2 bases from V and 8 from J; bases not matched to a gene: 7. CDR1 SGHDN and CDR2 FVKESK come from the germline V gene. The CDR3 extends over 17 amino acids.

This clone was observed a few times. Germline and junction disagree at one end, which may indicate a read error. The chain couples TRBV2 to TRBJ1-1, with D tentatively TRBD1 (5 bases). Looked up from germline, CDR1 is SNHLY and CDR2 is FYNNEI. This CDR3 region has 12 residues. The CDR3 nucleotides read TGTGCCAGCAGGGAAGAGGGGCAGAGGGCTTTCTTT. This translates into CASREEGQRAFF.

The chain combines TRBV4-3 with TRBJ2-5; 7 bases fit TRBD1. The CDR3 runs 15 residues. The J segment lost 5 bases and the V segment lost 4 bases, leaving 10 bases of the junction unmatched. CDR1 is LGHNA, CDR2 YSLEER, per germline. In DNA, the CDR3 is TGCGCCAGCAGCCGCGAACCGGGACAGTGGGAGACCCAGTACTTC. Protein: CASSREPGQWETQYF.

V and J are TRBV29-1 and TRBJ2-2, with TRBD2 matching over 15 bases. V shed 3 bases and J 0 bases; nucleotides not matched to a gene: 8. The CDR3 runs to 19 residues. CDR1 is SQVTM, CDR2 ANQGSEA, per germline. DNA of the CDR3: TGCAGCGTTGAGGGCGGGACTAGCGGGAGGATTTCGAACACCGGGGAGCTGTTTTTT. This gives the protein CSVEGGTSGRISNTGELFF.

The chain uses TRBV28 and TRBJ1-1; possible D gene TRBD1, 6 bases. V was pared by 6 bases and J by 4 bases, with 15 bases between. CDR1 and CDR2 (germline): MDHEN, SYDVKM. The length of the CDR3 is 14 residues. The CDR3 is CASSPGRRGTEAFF. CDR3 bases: TGTGCCAGCAGCCCCGGACGCAGGGGCACTGAAGCTTTCTTT.

The CDR3 sequence: CASSIGTRQETQYF. For the CDR3, the DNA is TGTGCCAGTAGTATAGGGACTAGGCAAGAGACCCAGTACTTC. The chain links TRBV19 to TRBJ2-5, with TRBD2 matching over 7 bases. After removal of 1 base from V and 2 bases from J, the junction contained 1 base not matched to a gene. CDR3 length: 14 residues. CDR1 LNHDA and CDR2 SQIVND come from the germline V gene (reference sequence).